This is a list of T cell receptor beta chains from one sample in a study of T cell repertoires in ileal Crohn's disease. TCRdb's table, derived via immunoSEQ multiplex PCR, lists solely in-frame clones and lacks some. Of about 13,000 clones listed, about three quarters are singletons. Sequenced sample: ileal tissue. The receptors were sampled from an adult with Crohn's disease. Each CDR3 is given with its conserved first and last residue. D genes are given only for firm matches. Clone size appears in some rows only: once, few, many, or a class for an expanded clone.

V gene	D gene	clone size	J gene	CDR3 DNA	CDR3 protein
TRBV18	-	-	TRBJ1-3	TGTGCCAGCTCACCACGACTGTTCCTCACCGACTCTGGAAACACCATATATTTT	CASSPRLFLTDSGNTIYF
TRBV6-6	-	-	TRBJ1-1	TGTGCCAGCAGTCCCTACAGGGACACTGAAGCTTTCTTT	CASSPYRDTEAFF
TRBV7-9	-	few	TRBJ2-5	TGTGCCAGCAGCTTATCTAGCCAAGAGACCCAGTACTTC	CASSLSSQETQYF
TRBV6-1	TRBD2	-	TRBJ2-3	TGTGCCAGCAGGCAACTAGCGGGAGGACCAGATACGCAGTATTTT	CASRQLAGGPDTQYF
TRBV7-9	TRBD1	-	TRBJ1-4	TGTGCCAGCAGCTTAGGACAGGGGGAATATGAAAAACTGTTTTTT	CASSLGQGEYEKLFF
TRBV30	-	-	TRBJ1-2	TGTGCCTGGAGTGTACGGCCGGGTAACTATGGCTACACCTTC	CAWSVRPGNYGYTF
TRBV29-1	TRBD1	-	TRBJ1-4	TGCAGCGCCACAGGGGATGCTAATGAAAAACTGTTTTTT	CSATGDANEKLFF
TRBV5-1	TRBD1	-	TRBJ2-1	TGCGCCAGCAGCTTGCCAGGGGGTGCCTACAATGAGCAGTTCTTC	CASSLPGGAYNEQFF
TRBV5-6	TRBD2	-	TRBJ2-1	TGTGCCAGCAGGGCCAGCGGGGGTCACAATGAGCAGTTCTTC	CASRASGGHNEQFF
TRBV10-1	-	few	TRBJ1-2	TGCGCCGGCCCTGGCGGGGGCGCAGATGGCTACACCTTC	CAGPGGGADGYTF
TRBV10-3	-	-	TRBJ2-7	TGTGCCATCAGTGAGGGGCTCGCTGTGGCCTACGAGCAGTACTTC	CAISEGLAVAYEQYF
TRBV6-5	-	-	TRBJ1-4	TGTGCCAGTAAGGAACAGGACAATGAAAAACTGTTTTTT	CASKEQDNEKLFF
TRBV2	TRBD1	few	TRBJ1-3	TGTGCCAGCAGCCCACCGGGACAGGGTGGAAACACCATATATTTT	CASSPPGQGGNTIYF
TRBV4-1	TRBD1	-	TRBJ2-7	TGCGCCAGCAGCCAATTGGGACAGTTCTACGAGCAGTACTTC	CASSQLGQFYEQYF
TRBV18	-	-	TRBJ2-7	TGTGCCAGCTCACTTCAGGGTACCTACGAGCAGTACTTC	CASSLQGTYEQYF
TRBV28	TRBD2	few	TRBJ2-1	TGTGCCAGCAGTTTTCGGCTAGCGGGAGGCTATGAGCAGTTCTTC	CASSFRLAGGYEQFF
TRBV4-1	TRBD1	-	TRBJ1-3	TGCGCCAGCAGCCAGACGGCGGGACAGGTTCACTCTGGAAACACCATATATTTT	CASSQTAGQVHSGNTIYF
TRBV5-1	-	once	TRBJ1-3	TGCGCCAGCAGCTCACAAGGGGACACCATATATTTT	CASSSQGDTIYF
TRBV18	TRBD1	few	TRBJ2-6	TGTGCCAGCTCACTGGACAGGGACGGGGCCAACGTCCTGACTTTC	CASSLDRDGANVLTF
TRBV5-8	TRBD2	few	TRBJ2-1	TGTGCCAGCAGCTCGGGGACTAGCGGGCCTTACAATGAGCAGTTCTTC	CASSSGTSGPYNEQFF
TRBV10-2	-	-	TRBJ2-3	TGCGCCAGCAGTTATAGAGGGTTGGGCACAGATACGCAGTATTTT	CASSYRGLGTDTQYF
TRBV30	TRBD1	-	TRBJ1-2	TGTGCCTGGAGGGGGACAGGAAATGGCTACACCTTC	CAWRGTGNGYTF
TRBV5-1	TRBD1	-	TRBJ1-2	TGCGCCAGCAGCTTGGGCCAACTTGGACCGGGACAGGGCAACTATGGCTACACCTTC	CASSLGQLGPGQGNYGYTF
TRBV9	TRBD1	-	TRBJ1-6	TGTGCCAGCAGCGTAGCGACAGGGGGTAATTCACCCCTCCACTTT	CASSVATGGNSPLHF
TRBV30	TRBD1	few	TRBJ2-5	TGTGCCTGGGGACCGGGACAGTGGGGAGAGACCCAGTACTTC	CAWGPGQWGETQYF
TRBV14	-	-	TRBJ2-3	TGTGCCAGCAGCCAACTCGCGAGTTCCGGAGATACGCAGTATTTT	CASSQLASSGDTQYF
TRBV7-8	-	-	TRBJ2-1	TGTGCCAGCAGCTTATCAGTAGCGGTACGATCCTACAATGAGCAGTTCTTC	CASSLSVAVRSYNEQFF
TRBV18	-	few	TRBJ2-5	TGTGCCAGCTCACCAGCCAGGGAGACCCAGTACTTC	CASSPARETQYF
TRBV6-6	TRBD1	-	TRBJ1-1	TGTGCCAGCAGTCCTGGGACAGAGATGAACACTGAAGCTTTCTTT	CASSPGTEMNTEAFF
TRBV30	TRBD1	-	TRBJ2-7	TGTGCCTGGAGCCCGGGTCTCAGGGGGCTTGAGAACGAGCAGTACTTC	CAWSPGLRGLENEQYF
TRBV7-9	-	-	TRBJ2-7	TGTGCCAGCAGCTTAGAAGTGGGCACCGGGACTCCAACTCCCTACGAGCAGTACTTC	CASSLEVGTGTPTPYEQYF
TRBV6-6	TRBD2	-	TRBJ2-7	TGTGCCAGCAGTCCTCTTGACGGGAGGCCGTCAGGGATCCACTTC	CASSPLDGRPSGIHF
TRBV9	TRBD1	-	TRBJ2-7	TGTGCCAGCAGCGTACGAGGACAGGGTACCGAGCAGTACTTC	CASSVRGQGTEQYF
TRBV5-4	-	medium-sized	TRBJ1-2	TGTGCCAGCAGCTTTCGAGCTAACTATGGCTACACCTTC	CASSFRANYGYTF
TRBV9	-	-	TRBJ2-3	TGTGCCAGCAGCGTAGCAACAGGCACAGATACGCAGTATTTT	CASSVATGTDTQYF
TRBV5-1	-	-	TRBJ2-3	TGCGCCAGCAGCCTTCTGGCGAGCGGGCCTAGCACAGATACGCAGTATTTT	CASSLLASGPSTDTQYF
TRBV4-2	-	-	TRBJ2-6	TGTGCCAGCAGCCAAGATACAGGGTCCGGGGCCAACGTCCTGACTTTC	CASSQDTGSGANVLTF
TRBV9	TRBD1	-	TRBJ2-7	TGTGCCAGCAGCGTAGCGGGACAGGATTCCTACGAGCAGTACTTC	CASSVAGQDSYEQYF
TRBV29-1	TRBD2	-	TRBJ2-7	TGCAGCGTTCGCGGACTAGCGGGGGCGTATAGAGGGGAGCAGTACTTC	CSVRGLAGAYRGEQYF
TRBV19	-	-	TRBJ1-1	TGTGCCAGTAGTATAGATCTTAGGGGGAACACTGAAGCTTTCTTT	CASSIDLRGNTEAFF
TRBV19	-	-	TRBJ1-2	TGTGCCAGTAGTATAGATCACGGGGAGTACTATGGCTACACCTTC	CASSIDHGEYYGYTF
TRBV9	TRBD1	medium-sized	TRBJ2-7	TGTGCCAGCAGCCCAGGTCACACAGGGGGCTACGAGCAGTACTTC	CASSPGHTGGYEQYF
TRBV30	TRBD1	-	TRBJ2-5	TGTGCCTGGAGTGTTAACGGACAGGGGGCTCCCGAGTACTTC	CAWSVNGQGAPEYF
TRBV27	-	-	TRBJ1-4	TGTGCCAGCAGTACGGGATTGAGAGAAAAACTGTTTTTT	CASSTGLREKLFF
TRBV5-4	-	-	TRBJ2-3	TGTGCCAGCAGCTTGTGGAGCAATAGCGGAGGCACAGATACGCAGTATTTT	CASSLWSNSGGTDTQYF
TRBV6-6	-	-	TRBJ1-2	TGTGCCAGCAGCCCGCCCGGAGGGTTCTATGGCTACACCTTC	CASSPPGGFYGYTF
TRBV6-1	TRBD1	-	TRBJ1-2	TGTGCCACCTTACTCAGGGGGAAGTTGTCGGGCTACACCTTC	CATLLRGKLSGYTF
TRBV2	-	few	TRBJ1-3	TGTGCCAGCAGCCCCCAGGGTGTTGGAAACACCATATATTTT	CASSPQGVGNTIYF